This entry describes one TCR beta chain. Its cognate antigen is unknown. The iRepertoire nested amplicon-rescue multiplex PCR amplified TCR alpha and beta CDR3s from RNA. For one-step reverse transcription and amplification, about 90-450 ng of tissue mRNA or PBMC total RNA was used. TCRdb used MiXCR to reprocess the multiplex PCR reads, holding one entry per CDR3 protein. The sample records about 190,000 distinct CDR3 sequences, more than 25% being singletons. This entry comes from a study of glioma-infiltrating T cells. V lost 5 bases to trimming and J lost 8 bases, with 19 bases between them. Germline V gene data show CDR1 as SEHNR and CDR2 as FQNEAQ (reference sequence). CDR3 size: 15 residues. Notes on the study in general: Very few CDR3 sequences were shared between tissue and blood. Gliomas, especially low-grade, showed above-expected tissue-blood divergence; non-neoplastic patients showed below.

The V gene is TRBV7-9, the J gene TRBJ2-4; D assignment may be TRBD1 or TRBD2 (6 bases each). This clonotype was obtained from a human donor with low-grade glioma or glioblastoma, undergoing nonglioma brain surgery, or in good health (not recorded which). The sample consisted of glioma tissue, nonneoplastic brain tissue, or PBMCs (not recorded which). CDR3 loop: CASSPGDGGSDIQYF. As DNA, the CDR3 is TGTGCCAGCAGCCCAGGGGACGGGGGATCGGACATTCAGTACTTC.